The 28 T cell receptor beta chains below were found in one sample sequenced in a study of cytomegalovirus exposure and HLA in healthy donors. The PCR used 60 Vbeta and 13 Jbeta primers. Method: immunoSEQ multiplex PCR; TCRdb's copy keeps in-frame clones and lacks some. The sample shows about 160,000 clones, around 72% of them seen only once. Material: PBMCs. The origin of the receptors is a female donor in good health and CMV-seronegative.

The gene calls are TRBV10-2 and TRBJ1-2; D not resolved. The germline V and J ends were trimmed by 4 bases and 5 bases, with 11 bases remaining between them. The germline V gene has CDR1 WSHSY and CDR2 SAAADI. The CDR3 runs to 13 residues. CDR3 sequence (DNA): TGCGCCAGCAGTGGATCCCAGAATTATGGCTACACCTTC. It translates to CASSGSQNYGYTF.

The chain has TRBV2 and TRBJ2-3; 10 bases map to TRBD1. This CDR3 is built from 15 residues. CDR1 SNHLY and CDR2 FYNNEI come from the germline V gene. Germline trimming cut 7 bases from V and 5 bases from J; bases unmatched to any gene: 9. The CDR3 DNA is TGTGCCAGCATCCTCGGACAGGGGGTTTTAGATACGCAGTATTTT. Translation: CASILGQGVLDTQYF.

Here the CDR3 reads CASSSNRGTSANTGELFF. The DNA of the CDR3 is TGTGCCAGCAGCTCAAACCGTGGGACTAGCGCGAACACCGGGGAGCTGTTTTTT. This sequence joins TRBV9 and TRBJ2-2; TRBD2 agrees at 10 bases. The CDR3 runs to 18 residues. Trimming at V came to 4 bases and at J to 0 bases, leaving 9 bases not matched to a gene. Germline values: CDR1 SGDLS, CDR2 YYNGEE.

This chain joins TRBV5-4 and TRBJ2-7, with 9 bases aligning to TRBD2. Germline V gives CDR1 SGHNT, CDR2 YYREEE (reference sequence). The ends lost 0 bases at V and 2 bases at J; junction bases unmatched: 6. This CDR3 spans 16 amino acids. In DNA form, the CDR3 reads TGTGCCAGCAGCTTGGTTGGCGGGAGGGCCGCCTACGAGCAGTACTTC. It specifies CASSLVGGRAAYEQYF.

This clone occurred once. The chain has TRBV7-3 and TRBJ2-2; perhaps TRBD1 as D (6 bases). This CDR3 comprises 14 residues. V shed 5 bases and J shed 2 bases, with 9 bases lying between them. The germline V gene encodes CDR1 SGHTA and CDR2 FQGTGA. The CDR3 spells CASSQQGNTGELFF. The DNA of the CDR3 is TGTGCCAGCAGCCAACAGGGCAACACCGGGGAGCTGTTTTTT.

The V gene is TRBV5-6, the J gene TRBJ1-2; TRBD1 agrees at 7 bases. There are 13 residues in the CDR3. Per germline, CDR1 SGHDT and CDR2 YYEEEE. V shed 2 bases and J 8 bases; nucleotides not matched to a gene: 6. CDR3 bases: TGTGCCAGCAGCTTCCGGGACAGCGAAGGCTACACCTTC. Amino acid sequence: CASSFRDSEGYTF. Drawing the rest from reference TRBV5-6 and TRBJ1-2, the complete variable domain is DAGVTQSPTHLIKTRGQQVTLRCSPKSGHDTVSWYQQALGQGPQFIFQYYEEEERQRGNFPDRFSGHQFPNYSSELNVNALLLGDSALYLCASSFRDSEGYTFGSGTRLTVV.

This clone was seen once. The chain employs TRBV5-6 and TRBJ2-7; 9 bases fit TRBD1. Germline CDR1 SGHDT, CDR2 YYEEEE. The J segment lost 3 bases and the V segment lost 2 bases, leaving 6 bases of the junction unmatched. The CDR3 is 15 amino acids. Written as DNA, the CDR3 is TGTGCCAGCAGCTTACCCGACAGGGGGATCTACGAGCAGTACTTC. Protein product: CASSLPDRGIYEQYF.

This clone was found a few times. The chain recombines TRBV12-5 with TRBJ1-1; D remains ambiguous. CDR3 length: 13 amino acids. V was shortened by 1 base and J by 1 base, with 4 bases between the two germline ends. Germline CDR1 is LGHNT and CDR2 is FRNRAP. The CDR3 sequence is CASGLGQNTEAFF. In DNA form, the CDR3 reads TGTGCTAGTGGTTTGGGACAGAACACTGAAGCTTTCTTT.

This clone has a handful of counts. As DNA, the CDR3 is TGCAGCGTTGGTGGGGAGGGAATTGGCAATCAGCCCCAGCATTTT. It encodes CSVGGEGIGNQPQHF. The chain links TRBV29-1 to TRBJ1-5; no reliable D call. Between the trimmed V and J ends, which lost 4 bases and 2 bases, there was a span of 15 bases. CDR3 length equals 15 residues. Looked up from germline, CDR1 is SQVTM and CDR2 is ANQGSEA. Complete variable domain (other parts from reference TRBV29-1 and TRBJ1-5): SAVISQKPSRDICQRGTSLTIQCQVDSQVTMMFWYRQQPGQSLTLIATANQGSEATYESGFVIDKFPISRPNLTFSTLTVSNMSPEDSSIYLCSVGGEGIGNQPQHFGDGTRLSIL.

The gene calls are TRBV10-3 and TRBJ2-1, with 10 positions matching TRBD2. V was pared by 4 bases and J by 9 bases, with 9 bases of the junction left unmatched. This CDR3 contains 15 residues. The germline V gene encodes CDR1 ENHRY and CDR2 SYGVKD. The chain's CDR3 is CAISASGSLSGEQFF. DNA of the CDR3: TGTGCCATCAGTGCTAGCGGGAGTCTGTCTGGTGAGCAGTTCTTC.

This clone was seen a handful of times. The chain links TRBV23-1 to TRBJ2-7, with D possibly being TRBD1 (6 bases). TRBV23-1 is classed as an ORF, of uncertain function. The ends were cut back, 4 bases at V and 3 bases at J, with 22 bases in the middle. This CDR3 contains 17 residues. The CDR3 DNA reads as TGCGCCAGCAGTCGCCCCGTAAGAACAGGGACCAGCTACGAGCAGTACTTC. Its protein is CASSRPVRTGTSYEQYF.

V usage is TRBV7-2 and J usage is TRBJ2-7; 7 bases agree with TRBD2. V dropped 0 bases and J dropped 1; count of bases not matched to a gene: 12. This CDR3 has 18 amino acids. Germline V lookup: CDR1 SGHTA, CDR2 FQGNSA. CDR3 protein: CASSLAGTTRSKSYEQYF. CDR3 nucleotides: TGTGCCAGCAGCTTAGCGGGGACTACCCGATCTAAATCCTACGAGCAGTACTTC.

The chain employs TRBV11-1 and TRBJ2-2, with a possible D match to TRBD2 (5 bases). CDR1 and CDR2 (germline): SGHAT, FQDESV (reference sequence). V was pared by 5 bases and J by 4 bases, with 14 bases between. The CDR3 spans 15 residues. CDR3: CASSLRRGFTGELFF. The CDR3 region has the DNA TGTGCCAGCAGCCTTCGCCGGGGTTTCACCGGGGAGCTGTTTTTT. The variable domain in full, with the rest retrieved from reference TRBV11-1 and TRBJ2-2, is EAEVAQSPRYKITEKSQAVAFWCDPISGHATLYWYRQILGQGPELLVQFQDESVVDDSQLPKDRFSAERLKGVDSTLKIQPAELGDSAMYLCASSLRRGFTGELFFGEGSRLTVL.

V is TRBV10-3 and J is TRBJ1-6; D unresolved. V was trimmed by 8 bases and J by 5 bases, leaving 16 bases between them. This CDR3 has 15 amino acids. Germline CDR1 reads ENHRY; CDR2 reads SYGVKD. CDR3 coding DNA: TGTGCCATCGCAGCCGCGGTTGAGCATAATTCACCCCTCCACTTT. This translates into CAIAAAVEHNSPLHF.

This clone appeared a few times. The CDR3 DNA reads as TGTGCCAGCAGTTACTCGAGGGGGCGAGGGGAGACCCAGTACTTC. This gives the protein CASSYSRGRGETQYF. The rearrangement links TRBV6-6 to TRBJ2-5, with TRBD1 matching over 7 bases. Trimming cost V 0 bases and J 5 bases; bases outside gene matches: 6. CDR3 length: 15 amino acids. Germline-derived CDR1 and CDR2 are MNHNY and SVGAGI (reference sequence).

The J gene is TRBJ1-5, the V gene TRBV18, with 10 nucleotides matching TRBD1. The V gene's germline CDR1 is KGHSH and CDR2 LQKENI. CDR3 length: 15 residues. V lost 4 bases and J lost 4; bases outside the gene matches: 4. CDR3 DNA: TGTGCCAGCTCACAAGACAGGGGGCGTAATCAGCCCCAGCATTTT. Its translation: CASSQDRGRNQPQHF. Looking up the rest from reference TRBV18 and TRBJ1-5 gives the full variable domain: NAGVMQNPRHLVRRRGQEARLRCSPMKGHSHVYWYRQLPEEGLKFMVYLQKENIIDESGMPKERFSAEFPKEGPSILRIQQVVRGDSAAYFCASSQDRGRNQPQHFGDGTRLSIL.

The rearrangement uses TRBV5-1 and TRBJ1-2, with D perhaps TRBD1 (6 bases). The length of the CDR3 is 14 residues. V lost 2 bases and J 2 bases, leaving 10 bases between the germline ends. Germline V gives CDR1 SGHRS, CDR2 YFSETQ. The CDR3 nucleotides read TGCGCCAGCAGCTTAGACAGGACAAACTATGGCTACACCTTC. This gives the protein CASSLDRTNYGYTF.

The J gene is TRBJ2-7, the V gene TRBV2; 11 bases are shared with TRBD1. The CDR3 consists of 14 residues. J was trimmed by 2 bases and V by 8 bases; bases with no gene match: 5. In germline, CDR1 is SNHLY, CDR2 FYNNEI. CDR3 in amino acids: CASGGDRGAYEQYF. The CDR3 coding sequence is TGTGCCAGCGGGGGGGACAGGGGGGCCTACGAGCAGTACTTC.

J is TRBJ2-7 and V is TRBV6-5; 7 bases agree with TRBD2. Per germline, CDR1 MNHEY and CDR2 SVGAGI. The V segment lost 5 bases and the J segment 2 bases; nucleotides outside the gene matches: 9. The CDR3 is 15 amino acids. The CDR3 region has the DNA TGTGCCAGCAGTCCCTCTACCCGGGGGGCCTACGAGCAGTACTTC. Protein product: CASSPSTRGAYEQYF.

The V and J genes are TRBV7-2 and TRBJ1-5; 8 bases match TRBD1. The germline gives CDR1 SGHTA, CDR2 FQGNSA. After removal of 5 bases from V and 6 bases from J, the junction contained 6 bases not matched to a gene. The CDR3 spans 14 residues. CDR3 amino acids: CASSRTGTGQPQHF. The CDR3 DNA follows: TGTGCCAGCAGCCGGACAGGGACAGGTCAGCCCCAGCATTTT.

In the case of this clone: The sample contains more than one DNA sequence encoding this CDR3. V and J are TRBV14 and TRBJ2-7; a possible D gene is TRBD1 (6 bases). The CDR3 runs 15 residues. In germline, CDR1 is SGHDN, CDR2 FVKESK. Trimming removed 3 bases at V and 5 bases at J, with 17 bases between. DNA for the CDR3: TGTGCCAGCAGCCAGGTACAGGGAACCCTCCACGAGCAGTACTTC. Amino acids: CASSQVQGTLHEQYF.

This clone was observed a few times. The rearrangement joins TRBV5-1 to TRBJ2-7; 7 nucleotides align to TRBD2. The germline CDR1 and CDR2 sequences are SGHRS and YFSETQ. Trimming cost V 3 bases and J 4 bases; bases outside gene matches: 4. This CDR3 is 13 amino acids long. CDR3 loop: CASSSGLNYEQYF. For the CDR3, the DNA is TGCGCCAGCAGCTCGGGACTAAATTACGAGCAGTACTTC. The full variable domain, in which reference TRBV5-1 and TRBJ2-7 provide the parts outside the CDR3, is KAGVTQTPRYLIKTRGQQVTLSCSPISGHRSVSWYQQTPGQGLQFLFEYFSETQRNKGNFPGRFSGRQFSNSRSEMNVSTLELGDSALYLCASSSGLNYEQYFGPGTRLTVT.

The chain couples TRBV10-3 to TRBJ1-1, with a weak D call TRBD1 (6 bases). Germline V lookup: CDR1 ENHRY, CDR2 SYGVKD. The V gene lost 0 bases and the J gene lost 11 bases, with 19 bases spanning the gap. The CDR3 consists of 15 residues. DNA for the CDR3: TGTGCCATCAGTGAGTCTGGCCGGGCAGGGGCGCTCGCTTTCTTT. Amino acid sequence: CAISESGRAGALAFF.

V and J are TRBV29-1 and TRBJ2-5; a possible D gene is TRBD1 (6 bases). The CDR3 contains 11 residues. Germline V gives CDR1 SQVTM, CDR2 ANQGSEA. Trimming stripped 6 bases from V and 5 bases from J, with 10 bases between. The CDR3 DNA reads as TGCAGCGTACACGACAGGGAGACCCAGTACTTC. Its translation: CSVHDRETQYF.

The chain links TRBV2 to TRBJ2-7; D ambiguous. The CDR3 consists of 14 residues. Trimming shortened V by 2 bases and J by 2 bases, and 10 bases separated the two germline ends. Germline lookup yields CDR1 SNHLY and CDR2 FYNNEI. CDR3 loop: CASSEPKFPYEQYF. The CDR3 DNA is TGTGCCAGCAGTGAACCCAAATTCCCCTACGAGCAGTACTTC.

The chain carries TRBV6-5 and TRBJ1-2; TRBD1 agrees at 7 bases. The CDR3 contains 15 residues. V was pared by 0 bases and J by 4 bases, with 5 bases of the junction left unmatched. The germline CDR1 and CDR2 sequences are MNHEY and SVGAGI. CDR3 sequence: CASSYSEGAAYGYTF. The DNA of the CDR3 is TGTGCCAGCAGTTACTCGGAGGGGGCGGCCTATGGCTACACCTTC.

The chain links TRBV7-9 to TRBJ1-1; D is possibly TRBD1 (6 bases). The V and J ends lost 5 bases and 5 bases respectively, with 21 bases between them. The CDR3 covers 16 residues. Germline CDR1 and CDR2: SEHNR and FQNEAQ (reference sequence). The CDR3 spells CASSTEPTGLGTEAFF. The CDR3 bases are TGTGCCAGCAGCACCGAACCTACAGGGTTGGGAACTGAAGCTTTCTTT.

The J gene is TRBJ2-3, the V gene TRBV11-2; 11 bases agree with TRBD2. Germline V gene sequence: CDR1 SGHAT, CDR2 FQNNGV. This CDR3 region has 18 residues. V gave up 0 bases and J gave up 2 bases; unmatched junction bases: 7. CDR3 coding DNA: TGTGCCAGCAGCTTAGAATCTAGCGGGGGGTTCCACACAGATACGCAGTATTTT. Encoded protein: CASSLESSGGFHTDTQYF.